A selection of T cell receptor beta chains follows, all from one sample in a study of T cells in Graves' hyperthyroidism and ophthalmopathy. TCRdb ran MiXCR on the multiplex PCR reads and lists one entry per CDR3 protein. The table records fewer than 750,000 distinct CDR3 sequences, 35% to 55% of them present only once. Sequencing used peripheral blood or thyroid tissue (not recorded which). These receptors were taken from a woman between 18 and 29 years old with Graves' hyperthyroidism. CDR3s include the opening cysteine and the closing phenylalanine or tryptophan. D genes are given only for firm matches. Clone size is given for some rows only: seen once, a few or many times, or a class if the clone is expanded.

clone size: many
J gene: TRBJ2-7
V gene: TRBV27
D gene: NA
CDR3 protein: CASSRGNEQYF
CDR3 DNA: TGTGCCAGCAGCCGGGGGAACGAGCAGTACTTC

clone size: NA
J gene: TRBJ1-5
V gene: TRBV11-3
D gene: NA
CDR3 protein: CASSDWGRGRQPQHF
CDR3 DNA: TGTGCCAGCAGTGATTGGGGCAGGGGACGCCAGCCCCAGCATTTT

clone size: NA
J gene: TRBJ1-4
V gene: TRBV20-1
D gene: NA
CDR3 protein: CSARAGGDEKLFF
CDR3 DNA: TGCAGTGCTAGAGCGGGAGGGGATGAAAAACTGTTTTTT

clone size: NA
J gene: TRBJ1-2
V gene: TRBV7-3
D gene: TRBD1
CDR3 protein: CASSNRGYTF
CDR3 DNA: TGTGCCAGCAGCAACAGGGGTTACACCTTC

clone size: many
J gene: TRBJ2-7
V gene: TRBV12-3/TRBV12-4
D gene: NA
CDR3 protein: CASSPGGQSSYEQYF
CDR3 DNA: TGTGCCAGCAGTCCGGGGGGACAGAGCTCCTACGAGCAGTACTTC

clone size: many
J gene: TRBJ2-5
V gene: TRBV9
D gene: NA
CDR3 protein: CASSEKETQYF
CDR3 DNA: TGTGCCAGCAGCGAAAAAGAGACCCAGTACTTC

clone size: NA
J gene: TRBJ2-2
V gene: TRBV24-1
D gene: TRBD1
CDR3 protein: CATSDPGTGAMNTGELFF
CDR3 DNA: TGTGCCACCAGTGACCCCGGGACAGGGGCGATGAACACCGGGGAGCTGTTTTTT

clone size: few
J gene: TRBJ2-3
V gene: TRBV20-1
D gene: TRBD2
CDR3 protein: CSAITSASTDTQYF
CDR3 DNA: TGCAGTGCTATCACTAGCGCATCCACAGATACGCAGTATTTT

clone size: NA
J gene: TRBJ2-2
V gene: TRBV7-2
D gene: NA
CDR3 protein: CASSGLQAQNTGELFF
CDR3 DNA: TGTGCCAGCAGCGGACTGCAGGCACAGAACACCGGGGAGCTGTTTTTT

clone size: few
J gene: TRBJ1-1
V gene: TRBV7-9
D gene: NA
CDR3 protein: CASSQEGSRMNTEAFF
CDR3 DNA: TGCGCCAGCAGCCAAGAAGGCTCCAGGATGAACACTGAAGCTTTCTTT

clone size: few
J gene: TRBJ1-5
V gene: TRBV12-5
D gene: NA
CDR3 protein: CASGLSPGDIFNQPQHF
CDR3 DNA: TGTGCTAGTGGCCTTTCGCCCGGGGACATCTTCAATCAGCCCCAGCATTTT

clone size: NA
J gene: TRBJ2-1
V gene: TRBV29-1
D gene: TRBD1
CDR3 protein: CSVEVLGGGQFF
CDR3 DNA: TGCAGCGTTGAAGTCTTAGGGGGCGGGCAGTTCTTC

clone size: many
J gene: TRBJ2-6
V gene: TRBV12-3/TRBV12-4
D gene: NA
CDR3 protein: CASSPQGRGANVLTF
CDR3 DNA: TGTGCCAGCAGTCCTCAGGGACGTGGGGCCAACGTCCTGACTTTC

clone size: NA
J gene: TRBJ2-3
V gene: TRBV4-1
D gene: TRBD2
CDR3 protein: CASSQGRLAGKADTQYF
CDR3 DNA: TGCGCCAGCAGCCAAGGCCGGCTAGCGGGAAAGGCAGATACGCAGTATTTT

clone size: NA
J gene: TRBJ1-3
V gene: TRBV7-2
D gene: NA
CDR3 protein: CASSPEGSSGNTIYF
CDR3 DNA: TGTGCCAGCAGCCCCGAGGGGTCCTCTGGAAACACCATATATTTT

clone size: few
J gene: TRBJ2-1
V gene: TRBV12-3/TRBV12-4
D gene: NA
CDR3 protein: CASLAGVGGNEQFF
CDR3 DNA: TGTGCCAGCCTGGCAGGTGTTGGGGGCAATGAGCAGTTCTTC

clone size: once
J gene: TRBJ1-2
V gene: TRBV2
D gene: NA
CDR3 protein: CASWRLAGGYTF
CDR3 DNA: TGTGCCAGCTGGCGACTAGCGGGAGGCTACACCTTC